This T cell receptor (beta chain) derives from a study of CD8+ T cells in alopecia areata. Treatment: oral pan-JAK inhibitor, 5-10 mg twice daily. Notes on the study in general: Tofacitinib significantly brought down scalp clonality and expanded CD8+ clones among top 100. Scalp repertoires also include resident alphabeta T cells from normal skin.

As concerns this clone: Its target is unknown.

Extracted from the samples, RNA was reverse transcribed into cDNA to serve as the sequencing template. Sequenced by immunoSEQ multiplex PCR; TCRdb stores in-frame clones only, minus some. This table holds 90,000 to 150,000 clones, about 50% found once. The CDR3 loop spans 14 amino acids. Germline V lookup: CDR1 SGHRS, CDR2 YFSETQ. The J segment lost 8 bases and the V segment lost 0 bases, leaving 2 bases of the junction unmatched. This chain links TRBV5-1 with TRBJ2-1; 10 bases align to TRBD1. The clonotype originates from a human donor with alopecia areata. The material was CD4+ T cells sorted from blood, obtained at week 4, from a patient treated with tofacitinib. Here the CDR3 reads CASSLGTGGDEQFF. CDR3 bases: TGCGCCAGCAGCTTGGGGACAGGGGGAGATGAGCAGTTCTTC.